What follows are 3 T cell receptor beta chains derived from one specimen sequenced in a study of blood T cell repertoires in COVID-19. Sequencing used immunoSEQ multiplex PCR; TCRdb keeps in-frame clones, though not all of them. The data contain about 100,000 clones, about 91% of them singletons. The sequenced sample consisted of peripheral blood. The source is a human donor in a cohort sampled during active COVID-19.

The chain has TRBV19 and TRBJ2-1, with D possibly being TRBD2 (6 bases). V lost 5 bases and J 4 bases, leaving 18 bases between the germline ends. The CDR3 has 16 residues. Germline CDR1 is LNHDA and CDR2 is SQIVND (reference sequence). Here the CDR3 DNA reads TGTGCCAGTAGTGCTGGAACCGGGAGCCCGTACAATGAGCAGTTCTTC. Its protein is CASSAGTGSPYNEQFF.

Details on this clone: Other DNA sequences of this sample code for an identical CDR3. The chain employs TRBV6-2 or TRBV6-3 and TRBJ2-1, with D unclear. This CDR3 is built from 13 residues. CDR1 and CDR2 (germline): MNHEY, SVGEGT. Trimming pared 6 bases from V and 0 bases from J, leaving 6 bases between. The DNA of the CDR3 is TGTGCCAGCAGCGGGCTCTCCTACAATGAGCAGTTCTTC. This sequence encodes CASSGLSYNEQFF.

The J gene is TRBJ2-1, the V gene TRBV12-3 or TRBV12-4; D gene ambiguous. The CDR3 length is 12 residues. V lost 8 bases to trimming and J lost 5 bases, with 10 bases between them. CDR3 nucleotides: TGTGCCAGCCGTCCAGATAACAATGAGCAGTTCTTC. It is translated as CASRPDNNEQFF.